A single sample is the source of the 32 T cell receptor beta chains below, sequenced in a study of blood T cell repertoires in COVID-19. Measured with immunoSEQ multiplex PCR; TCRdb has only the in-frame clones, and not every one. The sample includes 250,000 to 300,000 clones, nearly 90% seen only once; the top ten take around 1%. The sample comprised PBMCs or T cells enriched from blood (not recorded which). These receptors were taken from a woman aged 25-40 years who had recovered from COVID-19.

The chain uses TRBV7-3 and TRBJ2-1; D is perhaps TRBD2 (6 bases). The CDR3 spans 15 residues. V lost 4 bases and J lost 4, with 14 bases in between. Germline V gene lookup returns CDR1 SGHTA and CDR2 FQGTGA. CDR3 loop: CASSSSSAKYNEQFF. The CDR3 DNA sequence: TGTGCCAGCAGCTCATCTAGCGCGAAATACAATGAGCAGTTCTTC. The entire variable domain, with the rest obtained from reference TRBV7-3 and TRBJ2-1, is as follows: GAGVSQTPSNKVTEKGKYVELRCDPISGHTALYWYRQSLGQGPEFLIYFQGTGAADDSGLPNDRFFAVRPEGSVSTLKIQRTERGDSAVYLCASSSSSAKYNEQFFGPGTRLTVL.

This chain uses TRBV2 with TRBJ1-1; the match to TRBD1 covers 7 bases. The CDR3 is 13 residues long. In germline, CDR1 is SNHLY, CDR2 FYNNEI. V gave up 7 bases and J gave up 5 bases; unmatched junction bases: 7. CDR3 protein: CASTLDRRTEAFF. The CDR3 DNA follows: TGTGCCAGCACCCTGGACAGGCGTACTGAAGCTTTCTTT.

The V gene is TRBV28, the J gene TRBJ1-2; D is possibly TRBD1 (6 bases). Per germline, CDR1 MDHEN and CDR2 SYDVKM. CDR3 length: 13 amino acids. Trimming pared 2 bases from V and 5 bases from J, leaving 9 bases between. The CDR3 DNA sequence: TGTGCCAGCAGTTTAAACAGGGTTTATGGCTACACCTTC. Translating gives CASSLNRVYGYTF.

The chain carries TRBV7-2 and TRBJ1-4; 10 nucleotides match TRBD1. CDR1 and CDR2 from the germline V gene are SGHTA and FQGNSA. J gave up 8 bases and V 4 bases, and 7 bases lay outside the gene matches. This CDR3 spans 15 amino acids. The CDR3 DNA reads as TGTGCCAGCAGCTCCAGGACAGGGGGTGACGAAAAACTGTTTTTT. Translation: CASSSRTGGDEKLFF.

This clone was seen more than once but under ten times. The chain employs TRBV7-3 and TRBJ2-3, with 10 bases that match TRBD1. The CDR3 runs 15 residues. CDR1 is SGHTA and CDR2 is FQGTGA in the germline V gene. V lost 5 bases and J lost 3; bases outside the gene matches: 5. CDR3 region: CASSLDRGRTDTQYF. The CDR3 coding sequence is TGTGCCAGCAGCCTCGACAGGGGGCGTACAGATACGCAGTATTTT.

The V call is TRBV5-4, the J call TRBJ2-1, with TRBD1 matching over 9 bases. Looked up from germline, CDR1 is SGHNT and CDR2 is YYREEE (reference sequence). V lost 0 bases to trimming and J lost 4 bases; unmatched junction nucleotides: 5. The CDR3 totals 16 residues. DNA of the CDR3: TGTGCCAGCAGCTTGGCCCCGGGACAGGGATACAATGAGCAGTTCTTC. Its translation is CASSLAPGQGYNEQFF.

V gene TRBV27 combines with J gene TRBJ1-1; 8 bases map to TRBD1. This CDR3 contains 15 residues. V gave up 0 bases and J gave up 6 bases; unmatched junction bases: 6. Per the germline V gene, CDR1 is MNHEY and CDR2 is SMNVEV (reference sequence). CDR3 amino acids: CASSLSRTGRAEAFF. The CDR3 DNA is TGTGCCAGCAGTTTATCGAGGACAGGGAGAGCTGAAGCTTTCTTT.

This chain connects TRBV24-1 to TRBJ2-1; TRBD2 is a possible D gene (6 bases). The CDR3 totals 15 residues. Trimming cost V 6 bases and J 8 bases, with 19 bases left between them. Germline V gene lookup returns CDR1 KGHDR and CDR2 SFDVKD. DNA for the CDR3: TGTGCCACCAGTCGTCGTAGGGGAGGTGAGGATGAGCAGTTCTTC. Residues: CATSRRRGGEDEQFF.

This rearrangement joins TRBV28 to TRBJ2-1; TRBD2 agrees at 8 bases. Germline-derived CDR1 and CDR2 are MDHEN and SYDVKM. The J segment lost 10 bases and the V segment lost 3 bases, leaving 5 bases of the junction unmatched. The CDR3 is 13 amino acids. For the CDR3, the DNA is TGTGCCAGCAGTTTGCGGGGGGCCAGAGAGCAGTTCTTC. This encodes CASSLRGAREQFF.

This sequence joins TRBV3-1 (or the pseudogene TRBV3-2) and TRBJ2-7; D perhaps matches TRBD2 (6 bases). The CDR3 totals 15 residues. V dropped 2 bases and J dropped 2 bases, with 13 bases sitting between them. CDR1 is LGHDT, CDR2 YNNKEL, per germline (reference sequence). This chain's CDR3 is CASSQRSERAYEQYF. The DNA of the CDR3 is TGTGCCAGCAGCCAACGTAGCGAGCGGGCCTACGAGCAGTACTTC.

The CDR3 region is CASSQDPQGMVPYNEQFF. CDR3 sequence (DNA): TGCGCCAGCAGCCAAGATCCACAGGGAATGGTCCCCTACAATGAGCAGTTCTTC. The genes are TRBV4-1 and TRBJ2-1, with TRBD1 as a possible D gene (6 bases). This CDR3 comprises 18 residues. Trimming removed 0 bases at V and 2 bases at J, with 17 bases between. CDR1 is MGHRA and CDR2 is YSYEKL in the germline V gene.

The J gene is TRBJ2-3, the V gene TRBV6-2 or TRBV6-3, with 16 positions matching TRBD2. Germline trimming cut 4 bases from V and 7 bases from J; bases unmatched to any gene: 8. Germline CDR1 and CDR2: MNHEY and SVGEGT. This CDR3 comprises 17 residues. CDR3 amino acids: CASSSPGLAGGLNTQYF. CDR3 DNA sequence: TGTGCCAGCAGTTCCCCGGGACTAGCGGGGGGGCTGAATACGCAGTATTTT.

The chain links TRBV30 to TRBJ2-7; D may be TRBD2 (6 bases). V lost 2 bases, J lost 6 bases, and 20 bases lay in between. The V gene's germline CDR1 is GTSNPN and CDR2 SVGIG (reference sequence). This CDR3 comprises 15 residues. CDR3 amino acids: CAWSPIGRTGFEQYF. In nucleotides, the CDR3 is TGTGCCTGGAGTCCCATCGGGAGAACCGGTTTCGAGCAGTACTTC. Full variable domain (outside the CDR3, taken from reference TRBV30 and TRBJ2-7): SQTIHQWPATLVQPVGSPLSLECTVEGTSNPNLYWYRQAAGRGLQLLFYSVGIGQISSEVPQNLSASRPQDRQFILSSKKLLLSDSGFYLCAWSPIGRTGFEQYFGPGTRLTVT.

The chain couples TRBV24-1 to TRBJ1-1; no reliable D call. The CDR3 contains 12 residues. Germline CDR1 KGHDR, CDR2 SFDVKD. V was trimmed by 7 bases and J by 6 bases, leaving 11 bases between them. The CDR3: CATRPPGAEAFF. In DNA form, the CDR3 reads TGTGCCACCAGGCCCCCCGGGGCTGAAGCTTTCTTT.

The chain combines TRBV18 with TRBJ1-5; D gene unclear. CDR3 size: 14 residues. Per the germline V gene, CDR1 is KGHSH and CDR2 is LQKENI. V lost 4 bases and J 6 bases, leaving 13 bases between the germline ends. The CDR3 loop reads CASSRVQRGQPQHF. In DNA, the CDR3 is TGTGCCAGCTCACGGGTCCAACGAGGTCAGCCCCAGCATTTT.

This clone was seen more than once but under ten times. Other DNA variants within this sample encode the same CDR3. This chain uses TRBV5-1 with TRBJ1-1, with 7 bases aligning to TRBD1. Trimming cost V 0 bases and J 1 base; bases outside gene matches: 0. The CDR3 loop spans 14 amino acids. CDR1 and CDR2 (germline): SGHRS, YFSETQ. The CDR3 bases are TGCGCCAGCAGCTTGGACAGGGGGAACACTGAAGCTTTCTTT. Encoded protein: CASSLDRGNTEAFF.

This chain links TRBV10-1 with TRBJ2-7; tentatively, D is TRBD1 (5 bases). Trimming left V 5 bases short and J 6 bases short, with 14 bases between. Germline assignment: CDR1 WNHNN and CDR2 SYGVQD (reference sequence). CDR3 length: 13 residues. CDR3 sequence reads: CASSRTTPGEQYF. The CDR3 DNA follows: TGCGCCAGCAGTAGGACAACGCCCGGCGAGCAGTACTTC.

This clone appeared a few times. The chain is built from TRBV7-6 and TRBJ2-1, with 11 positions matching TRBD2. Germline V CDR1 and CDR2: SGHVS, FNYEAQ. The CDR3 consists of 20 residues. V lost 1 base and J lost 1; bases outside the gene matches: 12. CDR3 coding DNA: TGTGCCAGCAGCTTAGTATCTAGGGGTAGCGGGAGGGCTTCCTACAATGAGCAGTTCTTC. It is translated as CASSLVSRGSGRASYNEQFF.

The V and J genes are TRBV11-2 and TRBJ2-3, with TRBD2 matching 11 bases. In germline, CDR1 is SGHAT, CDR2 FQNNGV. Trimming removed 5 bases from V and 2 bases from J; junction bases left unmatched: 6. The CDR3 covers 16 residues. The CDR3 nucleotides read TGTGCCAGCAGCGGAGTAGCGGGGGGGTCCACAGATACGCAGTATTTT. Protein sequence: CASSGVAGGSTDTQYF.

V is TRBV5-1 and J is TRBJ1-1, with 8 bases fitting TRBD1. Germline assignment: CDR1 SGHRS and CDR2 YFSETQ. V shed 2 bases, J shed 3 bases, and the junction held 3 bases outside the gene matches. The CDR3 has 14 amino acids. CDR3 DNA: TGCGCCAGCAGCTTCCAGGGGGCTGACACTGAAGCTTTCTTT. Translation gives CASSFQGADTEAFF. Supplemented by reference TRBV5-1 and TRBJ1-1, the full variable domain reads KAGVTQTPRYLIKTRGQQVTLSCSPISGHRSVSWYQQTPGQGLQFLFEYFSETQRNKGNFPGRFSGRQFSNSRSEMNVSTLELGDSALYLCASSFQGADTEAFFGQGTRLTVV.

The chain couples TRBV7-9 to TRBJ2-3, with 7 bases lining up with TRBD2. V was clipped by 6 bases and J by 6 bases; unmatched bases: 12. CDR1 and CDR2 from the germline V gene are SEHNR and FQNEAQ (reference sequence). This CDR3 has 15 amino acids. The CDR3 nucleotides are TGTGCCAGCAGTCTCCTAAGGATCGGGGGGGATACGCAGTATTTT. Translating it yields CASSLLRIGGDTQYF.

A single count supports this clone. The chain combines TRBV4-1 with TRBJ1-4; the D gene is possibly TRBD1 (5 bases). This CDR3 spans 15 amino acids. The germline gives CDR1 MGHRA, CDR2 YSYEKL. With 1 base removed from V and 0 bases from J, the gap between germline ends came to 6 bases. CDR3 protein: CASSQAGATNEKLFF. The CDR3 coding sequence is TGCGCCAGCAGCCAAGCGGGGGCAACTAATGAAAAACTGTTTTTT.

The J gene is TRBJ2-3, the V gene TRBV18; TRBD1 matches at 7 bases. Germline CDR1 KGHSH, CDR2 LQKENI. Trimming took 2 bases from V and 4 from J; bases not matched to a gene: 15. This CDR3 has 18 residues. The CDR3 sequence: CASSPTVRDPRGSDTQYF. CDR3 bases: TGTGCCAGCTCACCAACAGTCCGGGACCCCAGGGGGTCAGATACGCAGTATTTT.

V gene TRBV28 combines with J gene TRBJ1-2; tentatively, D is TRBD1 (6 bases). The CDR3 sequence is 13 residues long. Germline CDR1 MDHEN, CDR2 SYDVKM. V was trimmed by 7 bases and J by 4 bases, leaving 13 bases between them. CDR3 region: CASKQGSSYGYTF. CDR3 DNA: TGTGCCAGCAAGCAGGGGTCTTCCTATGGCTACACCTTC.

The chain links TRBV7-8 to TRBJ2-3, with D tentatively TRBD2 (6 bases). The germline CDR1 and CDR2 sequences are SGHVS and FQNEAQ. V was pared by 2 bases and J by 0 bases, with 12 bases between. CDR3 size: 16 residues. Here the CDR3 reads CASSLYGRGSTDTQYF. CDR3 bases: TGTGCCAGCAGCTTATATGGCCGGGGGAGCACAGATACGCAGTATTTT.

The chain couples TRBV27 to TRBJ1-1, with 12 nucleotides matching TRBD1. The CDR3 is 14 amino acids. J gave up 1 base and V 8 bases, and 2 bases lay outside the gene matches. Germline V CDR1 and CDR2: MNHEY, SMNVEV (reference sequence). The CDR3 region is CASSGQGANTEAFF. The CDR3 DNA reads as TGTGCCAGCTCGGGACAGGGGGCGAACACTGAAGCTTTCTTT.

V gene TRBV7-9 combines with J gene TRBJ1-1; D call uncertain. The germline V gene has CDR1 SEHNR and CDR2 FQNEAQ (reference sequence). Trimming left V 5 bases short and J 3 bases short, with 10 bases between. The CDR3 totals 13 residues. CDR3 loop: CASSPQMDTEAFF. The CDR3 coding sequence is TGTGCCAGCAGCCCACAGATGGACACTGAAGCTTTCTTT. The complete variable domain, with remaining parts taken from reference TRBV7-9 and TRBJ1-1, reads DTGVSQNPRHKITKRGQNVTFRCDPISEHNRLYWYRQTLGQGPEFLTYFQNEAQLEKSRLLSDRFSAERPKGSFSTLEIQRTEQGDSAMYLCASSPQMDTEAFFGQGTRLTVV.

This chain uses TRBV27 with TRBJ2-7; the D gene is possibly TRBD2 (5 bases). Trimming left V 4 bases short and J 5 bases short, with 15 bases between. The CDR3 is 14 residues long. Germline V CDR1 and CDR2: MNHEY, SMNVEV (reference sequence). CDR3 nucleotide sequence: TGTGCCAGCAGTTCCTCGGCTAGCTTCCACGAGCAGTACTTC. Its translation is CASSSSASFHEQYF.

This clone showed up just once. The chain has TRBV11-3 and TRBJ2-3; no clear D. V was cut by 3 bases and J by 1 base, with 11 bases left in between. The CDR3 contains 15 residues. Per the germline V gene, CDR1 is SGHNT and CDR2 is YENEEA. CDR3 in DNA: TGTGCCAGCAGCTTTTTGTATTTCGGCACAGATACGCAGTATTTT. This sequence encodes CASSFLYFGTDTQYF.

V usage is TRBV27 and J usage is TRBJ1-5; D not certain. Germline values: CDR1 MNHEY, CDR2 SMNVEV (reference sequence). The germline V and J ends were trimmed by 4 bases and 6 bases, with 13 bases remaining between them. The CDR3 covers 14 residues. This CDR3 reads CASSYRHSAQPQHF. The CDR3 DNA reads TGTGCCAGCAGTTACAGACACTCGGCTCAGCCCCAGCATTTT.

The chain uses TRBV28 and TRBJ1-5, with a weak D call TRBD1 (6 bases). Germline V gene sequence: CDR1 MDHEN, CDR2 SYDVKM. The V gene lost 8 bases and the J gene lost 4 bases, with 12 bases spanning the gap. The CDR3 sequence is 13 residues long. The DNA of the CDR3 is TGTGCCAGCCGAGGACAGATAAATCAGCCCCAGCATTTT. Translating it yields CASRGQINQPQHF. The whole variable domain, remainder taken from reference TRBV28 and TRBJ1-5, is DVKVTQSSRYLVKRTGEKVFLECVQDMDHENMFWYRQDPGLGLRLIYFSYDVKMKEKGDIPEGYSVSREKKERFSLILESASTNQTSMYLCASRGQINQPQHFGDGTRLSIL.

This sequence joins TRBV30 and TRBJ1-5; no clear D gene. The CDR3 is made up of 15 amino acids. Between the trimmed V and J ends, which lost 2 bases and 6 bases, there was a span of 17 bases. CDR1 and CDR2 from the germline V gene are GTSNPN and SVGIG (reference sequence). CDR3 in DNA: TGTGCCTGGAGTAGGTCTCAGCGGGGTAGTCAGCCCCAGCATTTT. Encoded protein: CAWSRSQRGSQPQHF.